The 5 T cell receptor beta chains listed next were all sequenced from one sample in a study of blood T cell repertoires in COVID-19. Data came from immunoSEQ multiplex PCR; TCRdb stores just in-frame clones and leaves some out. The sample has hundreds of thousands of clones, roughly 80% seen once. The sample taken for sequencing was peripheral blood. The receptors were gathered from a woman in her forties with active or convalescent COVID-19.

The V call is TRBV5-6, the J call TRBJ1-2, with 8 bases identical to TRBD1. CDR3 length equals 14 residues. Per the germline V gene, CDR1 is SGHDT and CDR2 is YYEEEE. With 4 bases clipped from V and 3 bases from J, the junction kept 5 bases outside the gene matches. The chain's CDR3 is CASSPDRDYYGYTF. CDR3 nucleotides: TGTGCCAGCAGCCCGGACAGGGATTACTATGGCTACACCTTC.

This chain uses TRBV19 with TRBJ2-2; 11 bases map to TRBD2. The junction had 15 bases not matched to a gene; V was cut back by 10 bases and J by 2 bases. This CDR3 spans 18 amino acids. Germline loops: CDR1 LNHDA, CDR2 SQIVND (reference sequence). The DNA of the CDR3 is TGTGCCACCGCGGTAGGTAGCGGGAGGGCCATAAACACCGGGGAGCTGTTTTTT. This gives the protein CATAVGSGRAINTGELFF.

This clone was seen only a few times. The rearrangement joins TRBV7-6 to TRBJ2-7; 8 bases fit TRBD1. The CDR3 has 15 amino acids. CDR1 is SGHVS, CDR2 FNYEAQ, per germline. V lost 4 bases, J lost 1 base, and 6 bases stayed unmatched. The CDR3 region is CASSSGWTGSYEQYF. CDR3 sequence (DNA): TGTGCCAGCAGCTCAGGGTGGACAGGGTCCTACGAGCAGTACTTC.

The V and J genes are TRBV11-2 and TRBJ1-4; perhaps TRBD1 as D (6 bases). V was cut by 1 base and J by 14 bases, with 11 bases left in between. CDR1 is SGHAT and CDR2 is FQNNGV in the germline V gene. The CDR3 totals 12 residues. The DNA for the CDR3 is TGTGCCAGCAGCTTAGGGACAGAGAGGCTGTTTTTT. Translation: CASSLGTERLFF.

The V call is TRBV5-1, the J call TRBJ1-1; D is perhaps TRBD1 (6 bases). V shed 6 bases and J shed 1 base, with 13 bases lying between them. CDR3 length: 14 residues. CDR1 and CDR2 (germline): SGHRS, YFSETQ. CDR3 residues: CASKGLQGNTEAFF. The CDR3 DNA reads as TGCGCCAGCAAGGGCCTACAGGGGAACACTGAAGCTTTCTTT.